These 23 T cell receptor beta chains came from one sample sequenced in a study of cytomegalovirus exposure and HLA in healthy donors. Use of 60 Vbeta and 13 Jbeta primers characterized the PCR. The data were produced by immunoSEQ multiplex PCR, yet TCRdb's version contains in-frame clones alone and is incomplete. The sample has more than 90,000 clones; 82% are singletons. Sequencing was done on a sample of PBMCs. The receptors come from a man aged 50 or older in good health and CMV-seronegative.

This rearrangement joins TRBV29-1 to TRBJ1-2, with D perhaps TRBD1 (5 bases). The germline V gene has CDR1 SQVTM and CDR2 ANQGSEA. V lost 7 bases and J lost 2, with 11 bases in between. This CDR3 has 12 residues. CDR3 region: CSGGSPNYGYTF. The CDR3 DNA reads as TGCAGCGGGGGCAGCCCGAACTATGGCTACACCTTC.

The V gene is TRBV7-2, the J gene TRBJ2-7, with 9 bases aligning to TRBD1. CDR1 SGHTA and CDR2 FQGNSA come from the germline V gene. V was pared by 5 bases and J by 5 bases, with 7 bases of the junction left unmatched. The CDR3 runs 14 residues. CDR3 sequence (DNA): TGTGCCAGCAGCCCCGGGACAGGGCTAGACGAGCAGTACTTC. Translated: CASSPGTGLDEQYF.

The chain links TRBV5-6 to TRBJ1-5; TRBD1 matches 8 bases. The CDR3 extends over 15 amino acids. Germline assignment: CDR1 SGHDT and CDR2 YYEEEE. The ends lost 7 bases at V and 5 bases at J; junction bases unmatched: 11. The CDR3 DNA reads TGTGCCAGCGGTTATGGACAGGGTTTCGATCAGCCCCAGCATTTT. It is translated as CASGYGQGFDQPQHF.

The CDR3 here is CASSPREGPYNEQFF. Here the CDR3 DNA reads TGTGCCAGCAGCCCGCGGGAGGGCCCCTACAATGAGCAGTTCTTC. The chain carries TRBV5-4 and TRBJ2-1, with TRBD2 matching 9 bases. The germline gives CDR1 SGHNT, CDR2 YYREEE (reference sequence). With 4 bases clipped from V and 2 bases from J, the junction kept 4 bases outside the gene matches. The length of the CDR3 is 15 residues. Filled out from reference TRBV5-4 and TRBJ2-1, the complete variable domain reads ETGVTQSPTHLIKTRGQQVTLRCSSQSGHNTVSWYQQALGQGPQFIFQYYREEENGRGNFPPRFSGLQFPNYSSELNVNALELDDSALYLCASSPREGPYNEQFFGPGTRLTVL.

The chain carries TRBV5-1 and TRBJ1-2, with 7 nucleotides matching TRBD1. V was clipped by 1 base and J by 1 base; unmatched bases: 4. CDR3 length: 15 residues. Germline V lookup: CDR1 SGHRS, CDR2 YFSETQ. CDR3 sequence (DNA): TGCGCCAGCAGCTTGTCCGGGACAGATAACTATGGCTACACCTTC. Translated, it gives CASSLSGTDNYGYTF.

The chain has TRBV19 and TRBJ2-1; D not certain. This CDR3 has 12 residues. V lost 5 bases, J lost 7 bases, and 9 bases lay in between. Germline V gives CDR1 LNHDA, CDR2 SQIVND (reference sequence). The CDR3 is CASSFSQNEQFF. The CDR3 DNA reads TGTGCCAGTAGTTTTTCACAGAATGAGCAGTTCTTC.

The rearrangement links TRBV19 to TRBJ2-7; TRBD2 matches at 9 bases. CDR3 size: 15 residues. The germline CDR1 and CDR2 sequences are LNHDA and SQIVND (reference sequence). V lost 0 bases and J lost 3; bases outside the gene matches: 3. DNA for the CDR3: TGTGCCAGTAGTATAGAACTAGCGGGTTTCTACGAGCAGTACTTC. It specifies CASSIELAGFYEQYF.

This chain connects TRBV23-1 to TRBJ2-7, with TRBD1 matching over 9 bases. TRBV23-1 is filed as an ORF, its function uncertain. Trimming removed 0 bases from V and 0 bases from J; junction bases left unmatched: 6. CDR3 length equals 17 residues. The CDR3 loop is CASSQSGTGSSSYEQYF. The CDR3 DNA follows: TGCGCCAGCAGTCAATCCGGGACAGGGTCTAGCTCCTACGAGCAGTACTTC.

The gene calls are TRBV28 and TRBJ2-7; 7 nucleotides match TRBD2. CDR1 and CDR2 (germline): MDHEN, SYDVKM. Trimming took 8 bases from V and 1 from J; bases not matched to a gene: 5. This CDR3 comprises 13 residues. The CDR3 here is CASGAGESYEQYF. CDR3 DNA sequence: TGTGCCAGCGGTGCGGGAGAATCCTACGAGCAGTACTTC.

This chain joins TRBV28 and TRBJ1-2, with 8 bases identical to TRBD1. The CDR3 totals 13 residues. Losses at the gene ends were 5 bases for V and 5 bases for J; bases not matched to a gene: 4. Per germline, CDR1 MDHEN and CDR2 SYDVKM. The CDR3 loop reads CASSPRTGYGYTF. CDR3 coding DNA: TGTGCCAGCAGTCCACGGACAGGGTATGGCTACACCTTC.

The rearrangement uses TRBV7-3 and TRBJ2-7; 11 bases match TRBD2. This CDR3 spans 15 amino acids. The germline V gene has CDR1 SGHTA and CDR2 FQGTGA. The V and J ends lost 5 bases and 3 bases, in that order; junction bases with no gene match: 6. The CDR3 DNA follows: TGTGCCAGCAGCCCAATAGCGGGAGGGGACTACGAGCAGTACTTC. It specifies CASSPIAGGDYEQYF.

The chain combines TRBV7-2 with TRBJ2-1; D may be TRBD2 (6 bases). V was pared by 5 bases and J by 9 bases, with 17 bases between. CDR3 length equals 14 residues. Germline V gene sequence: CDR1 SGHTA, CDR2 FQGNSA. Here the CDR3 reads CASSPGGRMGEQFF. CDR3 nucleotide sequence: TGTGCCAGCAGCCCTGGGGGGAGGATGGGTGAGCAGTTCTTC. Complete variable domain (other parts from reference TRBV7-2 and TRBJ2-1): GAGVSQSPSNKVTEKGKDVELRCDPISGHTALYWYRQSLGQGLEFLIYFQGNSAPDKSGLPSDRFSAERTGGSVSTLTIQRTQQEDSAVYLCASSPGGRMGEQFFGPGTRLTVL.

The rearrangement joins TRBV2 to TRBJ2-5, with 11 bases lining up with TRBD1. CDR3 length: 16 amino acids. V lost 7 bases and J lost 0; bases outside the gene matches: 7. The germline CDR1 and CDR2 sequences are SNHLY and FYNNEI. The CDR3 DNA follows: TGTGCCAGCACCTCCGGGACAGGGGGTTACCAAGAGACCCAGTACTTC. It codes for CASTSGTGGYQETQYF.

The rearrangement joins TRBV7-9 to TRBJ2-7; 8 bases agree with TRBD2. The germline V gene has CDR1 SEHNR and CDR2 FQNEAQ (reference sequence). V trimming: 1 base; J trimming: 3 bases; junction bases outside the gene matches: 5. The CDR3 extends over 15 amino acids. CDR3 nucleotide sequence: TGTGCCAGCAGCTTAGGACGGGAGGGCCTCTACGAGCAGTACTTC. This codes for CASSLGREGLYEQYF.

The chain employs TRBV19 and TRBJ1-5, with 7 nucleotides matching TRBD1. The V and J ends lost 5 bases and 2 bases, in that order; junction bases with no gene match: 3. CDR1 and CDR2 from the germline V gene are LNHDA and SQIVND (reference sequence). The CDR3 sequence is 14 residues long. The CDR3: CASSQGVGNQPQHF. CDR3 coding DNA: TGTGCCAGTAGTCAGGGGGTCGGCAATCAGCCCCAGCATTTT.

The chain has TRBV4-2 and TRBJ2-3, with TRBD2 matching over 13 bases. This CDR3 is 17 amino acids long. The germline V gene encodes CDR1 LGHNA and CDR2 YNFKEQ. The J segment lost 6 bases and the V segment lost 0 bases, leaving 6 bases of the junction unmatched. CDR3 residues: CASSQDLLAGGTDTQYF. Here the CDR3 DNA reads TGTGCCAGCAGCCAAGATCTACTAGCGGGAGGGACTGATACGCAGTATTTT.

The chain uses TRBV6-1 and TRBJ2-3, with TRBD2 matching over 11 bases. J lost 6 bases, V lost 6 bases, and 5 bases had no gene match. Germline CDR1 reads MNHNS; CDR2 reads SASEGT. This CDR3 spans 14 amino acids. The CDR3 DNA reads TGTGCCAGCAGGGTAGCGGGAGGGTTGGATACGCAGTATTTT. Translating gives CASRVAGGLDTQYF.

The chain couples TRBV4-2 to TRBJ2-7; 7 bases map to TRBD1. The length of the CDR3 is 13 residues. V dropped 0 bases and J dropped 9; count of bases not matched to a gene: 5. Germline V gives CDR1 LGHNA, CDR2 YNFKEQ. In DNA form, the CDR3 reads TGTGCCAGCAGCCAAGACCGGGACAGTCCGCAGTACTTC. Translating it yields CASSQDRDSPQYF.

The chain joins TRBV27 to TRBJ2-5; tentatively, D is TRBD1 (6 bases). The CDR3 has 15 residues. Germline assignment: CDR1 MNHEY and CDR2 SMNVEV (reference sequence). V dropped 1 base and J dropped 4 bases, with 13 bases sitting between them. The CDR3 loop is CASSLYTGKLETQYF. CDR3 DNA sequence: TGTGCCAGCAGTTTATATACAGGGAAGCTAGAGACCCAGTACTTC.

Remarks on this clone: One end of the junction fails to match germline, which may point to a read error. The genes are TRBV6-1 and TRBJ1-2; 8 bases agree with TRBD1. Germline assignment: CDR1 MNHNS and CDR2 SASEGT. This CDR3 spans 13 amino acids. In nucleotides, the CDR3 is TGTGCCAGCAGGGAAGGACAGGGCGGGGGCTACACCTTC. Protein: CASREGQGGGYTF.

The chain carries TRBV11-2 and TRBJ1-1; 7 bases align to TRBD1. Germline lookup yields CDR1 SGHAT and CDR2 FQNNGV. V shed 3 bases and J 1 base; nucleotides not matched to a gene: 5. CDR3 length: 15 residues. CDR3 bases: TGTGCCAGCAGCTTTTCCGGGACAGAGAACACTGAAGCTTTCTTT. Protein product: CASSFSGTENTEAFF.

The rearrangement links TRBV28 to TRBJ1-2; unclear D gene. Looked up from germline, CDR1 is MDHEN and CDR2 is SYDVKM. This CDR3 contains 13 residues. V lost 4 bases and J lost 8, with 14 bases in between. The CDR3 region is CASSSVAPRGYTF. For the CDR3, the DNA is TGTGCCAGCAGTTCGGTTGCCCCTCGGGGCTACACCTTC.

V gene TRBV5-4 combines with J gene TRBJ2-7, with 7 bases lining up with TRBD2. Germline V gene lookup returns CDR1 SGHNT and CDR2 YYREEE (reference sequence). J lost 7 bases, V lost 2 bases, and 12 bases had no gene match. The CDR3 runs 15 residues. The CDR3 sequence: CASSLGSGPEGEQYF. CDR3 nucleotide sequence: TGTGCCAGCAGCTTAGGTAGCGGGCCCGAAGGGGAGCAGTACTTC.